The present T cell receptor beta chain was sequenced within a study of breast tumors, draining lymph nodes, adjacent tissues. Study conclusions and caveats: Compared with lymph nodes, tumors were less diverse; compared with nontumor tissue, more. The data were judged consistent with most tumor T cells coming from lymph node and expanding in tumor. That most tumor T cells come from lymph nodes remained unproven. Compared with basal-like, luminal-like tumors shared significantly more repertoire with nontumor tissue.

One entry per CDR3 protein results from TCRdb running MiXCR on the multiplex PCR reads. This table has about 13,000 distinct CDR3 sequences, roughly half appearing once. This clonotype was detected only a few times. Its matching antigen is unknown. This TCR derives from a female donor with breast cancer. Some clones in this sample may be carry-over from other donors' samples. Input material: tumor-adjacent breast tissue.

The DNA of the CDR3 is TGTGCCAGCAGTGAGGGGCAGGGCCATCAGCCCCAGCATTTT. This gives the protein CASSEGQGHQPQHF. The rearrangement uses TRBV6-1 and TRBJ1-5, with a possible D match to TRBD1 (5 bases). The V and J ends lost 3 bases and 5 bases respectively, with 11 bases between them. Germline CDR1 is MNHNS and CDR2 is SASEGT. The CDR3 loop spans 14 amino acids.